This record covers a single TCR beta chain. Its specificity is not known. Study results and limitations: Tumor Treg TCRs overlapped most with tumor naive CD4+ cells.

This CDR3 region has 12 residues. V dropped 5 bases and J dropped 7; count of bases not matched to a gene: 3. The germline V gene encodes CDR1 SGHVS and CDR2 FQNEAQ. TCRdb recomputed calls from the 5' RACE reads with MiXCR, one row per CDR3 protein. Among approximately 42,000 distinct CDR3 sequences listed, over 25% were seen once. The chain couples TRBV7-8 to TRBJ1-2; 8 bases fit TRBD1. The sequenced sample was memory CD4+ T cells sorted from a lymph node. As to subset: memory CD4+ T cells, CD4+CD45RO+CD25-. The sequence came from a female donor with breast cancer. The DNA of the CDR3 is TGTGCCAGCAGCGACAGGGGACGTGGCTACACCTTC. Translation: CASSDRGRGYTF.